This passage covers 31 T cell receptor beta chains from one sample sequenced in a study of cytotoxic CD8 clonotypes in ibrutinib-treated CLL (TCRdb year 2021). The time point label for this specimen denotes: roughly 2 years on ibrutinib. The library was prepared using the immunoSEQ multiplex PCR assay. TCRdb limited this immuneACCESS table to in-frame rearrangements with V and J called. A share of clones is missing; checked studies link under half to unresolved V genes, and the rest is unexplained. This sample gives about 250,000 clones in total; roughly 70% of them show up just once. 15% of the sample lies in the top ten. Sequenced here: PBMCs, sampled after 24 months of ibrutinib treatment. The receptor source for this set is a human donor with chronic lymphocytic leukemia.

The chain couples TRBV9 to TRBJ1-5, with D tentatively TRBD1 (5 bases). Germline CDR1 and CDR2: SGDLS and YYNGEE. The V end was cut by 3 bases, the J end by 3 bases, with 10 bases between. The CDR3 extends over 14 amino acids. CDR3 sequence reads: CASSGTGNNQPQHF. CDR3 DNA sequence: TGTGCCAGCAGCGGAACAGGTAACAATCAGCCCCAGCATTTT.

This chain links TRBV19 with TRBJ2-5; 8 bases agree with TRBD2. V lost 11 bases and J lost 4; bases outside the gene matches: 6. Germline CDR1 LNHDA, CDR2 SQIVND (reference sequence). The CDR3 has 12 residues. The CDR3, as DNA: TGTGCCGCCGGGAGGGCCCGAGAGACCCAGTACTTC. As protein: CAAGRARETQYF.

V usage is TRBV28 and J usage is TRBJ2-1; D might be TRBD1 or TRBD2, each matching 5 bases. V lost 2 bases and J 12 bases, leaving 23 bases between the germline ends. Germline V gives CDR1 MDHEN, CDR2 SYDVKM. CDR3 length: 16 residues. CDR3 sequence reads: CASSLLTPRGPLGQFF. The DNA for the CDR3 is TGTGCCAGCAGTTTACTTACGCCCCGGGGACCATTGGGGCAGTTCTTC.

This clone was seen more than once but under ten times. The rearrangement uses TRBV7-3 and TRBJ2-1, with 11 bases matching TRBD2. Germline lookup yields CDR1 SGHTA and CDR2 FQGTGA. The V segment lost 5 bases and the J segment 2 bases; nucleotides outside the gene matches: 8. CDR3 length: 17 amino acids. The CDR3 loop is CASSANPGLAAYNEQFF. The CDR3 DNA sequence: TGTGCCAGCAGCGCAAACCCGGGACTAGCGGCCTACAATGAGCAGTTCTTC.

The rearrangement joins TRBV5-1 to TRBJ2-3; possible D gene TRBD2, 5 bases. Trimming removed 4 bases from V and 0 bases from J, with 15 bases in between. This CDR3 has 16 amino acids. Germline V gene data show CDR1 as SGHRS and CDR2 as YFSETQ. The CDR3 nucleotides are TGCGCCAGCAGCGGGAATAGCGCCCTCAGCACAGATACGCAGTATTTT. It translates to CASSGNSALSTDTQYF. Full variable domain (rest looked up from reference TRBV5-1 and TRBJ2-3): KAGVTQTPRYLIKTRGQQVTLSCSPISGHRSVSWYQQTPGQGLQFLFEYFSETQRNKGNFPGRFSGRQFSNSRSEMNVSTLELGDSALYLCASSGNSALSTDTQYFGPGTRLTVL.

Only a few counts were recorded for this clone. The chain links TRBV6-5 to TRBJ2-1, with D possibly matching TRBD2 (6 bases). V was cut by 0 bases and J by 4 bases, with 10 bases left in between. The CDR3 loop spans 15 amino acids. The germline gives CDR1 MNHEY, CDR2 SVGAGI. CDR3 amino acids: CASSYSAGPYNEQFF. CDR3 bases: TGTGCCAGCAGTTACTCGGCGGGACCGTACAATGAGCAGTTCTTC.

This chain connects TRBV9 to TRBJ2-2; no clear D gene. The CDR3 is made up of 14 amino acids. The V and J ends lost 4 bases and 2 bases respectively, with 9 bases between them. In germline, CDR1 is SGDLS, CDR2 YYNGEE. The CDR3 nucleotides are TGTGCCAGCAGCAGGAATGGAAACACCGGGGAGCTGTTTTTT. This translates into CASSRNGNTGELFF. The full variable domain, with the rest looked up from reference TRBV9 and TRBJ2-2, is DSGVTQTPKHLITATGQRVTLRCSPRSGDLSVYWYQQSLDQGLQFLIQYYNGEERAKGNILERFSAQQFPDLHSELNLSSLELGDSALYFCASSRNGNTGELFFGEGSRLTVL.

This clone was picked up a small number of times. In DNA, the CDR3 is TGTGCCTGGAGTGAGGTGGGTCCGCAGTATTTT. Translated, it gives CAWSEVGPQYF. The chain is built from TRBV30 and TRBJ2-3, with D hard to call. V shed 1 base and J shed 10 bases, with 9 bases lying between them. The CDR3 extends over 11 amino acids. CDR1 and CDR2 (germline): GTSNPN, SVGIG (reference sequence).

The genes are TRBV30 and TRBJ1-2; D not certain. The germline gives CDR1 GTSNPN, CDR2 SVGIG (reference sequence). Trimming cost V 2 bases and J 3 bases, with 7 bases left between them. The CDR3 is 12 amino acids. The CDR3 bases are TGTGCCTGGAGTAGCAGTGACTATGGCTACACCTTC. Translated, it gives CAWSSSDYGYTF.

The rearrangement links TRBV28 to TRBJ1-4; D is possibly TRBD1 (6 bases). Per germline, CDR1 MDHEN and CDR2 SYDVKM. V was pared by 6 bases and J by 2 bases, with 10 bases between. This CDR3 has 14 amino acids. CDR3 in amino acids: CASSPQGTNEKLFF. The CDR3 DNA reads TGTGCCAGCAGCCCACAGGGCACTAATGAAAAACTGTTTTTT.

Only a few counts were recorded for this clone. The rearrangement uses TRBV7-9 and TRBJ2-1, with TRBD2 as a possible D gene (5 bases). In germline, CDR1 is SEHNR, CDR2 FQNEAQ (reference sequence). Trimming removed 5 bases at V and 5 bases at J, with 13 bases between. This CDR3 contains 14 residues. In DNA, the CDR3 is TGTGCCAGCAGCAGTAGCGTTTCCCACAATGAGCAGTTCTTC. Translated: CASSSSVSHNEQFF. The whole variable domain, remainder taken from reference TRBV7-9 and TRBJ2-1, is DTGVSQNPRHKITKRGQNVTFRCDPISEHNRLYWYRQTLGQGPEFLTYFQNEAQLEKSRLLSDRFSAERPKGSFSTLEIQRTEQGDSAMYLCASSSSVSHNEQFFGPGTRLTVL.

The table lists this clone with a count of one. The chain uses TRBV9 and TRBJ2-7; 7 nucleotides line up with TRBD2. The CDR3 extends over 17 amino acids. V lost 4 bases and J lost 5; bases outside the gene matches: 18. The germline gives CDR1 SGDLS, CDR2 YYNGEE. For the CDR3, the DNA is TGTGCCAGCAGCCCCCAGGATTTTGCGGGAGTGTATGACGAGCAGTACTTC. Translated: CASSPQDFAGVYDEQYF.

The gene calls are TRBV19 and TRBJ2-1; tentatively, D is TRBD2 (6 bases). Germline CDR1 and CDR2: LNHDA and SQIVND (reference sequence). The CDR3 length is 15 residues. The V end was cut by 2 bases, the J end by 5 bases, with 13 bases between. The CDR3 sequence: CASSIIAAVNNEQFF. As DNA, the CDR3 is TGTGCCAGTAGTATAATAGCGGCCGTAAACAATGAGCAGTTCTTC.

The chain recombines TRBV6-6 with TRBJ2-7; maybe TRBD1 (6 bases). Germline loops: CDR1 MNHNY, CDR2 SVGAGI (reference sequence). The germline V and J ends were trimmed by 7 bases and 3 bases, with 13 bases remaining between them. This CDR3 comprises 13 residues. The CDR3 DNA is TGTGCCAGCAAGCCGGGACACAACTACGAGCAGTACTTC. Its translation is CASKPGHNYEQYF.

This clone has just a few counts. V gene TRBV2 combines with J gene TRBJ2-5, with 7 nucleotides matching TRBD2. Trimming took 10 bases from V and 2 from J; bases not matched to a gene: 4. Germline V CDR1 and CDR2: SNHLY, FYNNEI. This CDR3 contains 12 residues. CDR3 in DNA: TGTGCCACCGCAGCGGGGCAAGAGACCCAGTACTTC. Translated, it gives CATAAGQETQYF.

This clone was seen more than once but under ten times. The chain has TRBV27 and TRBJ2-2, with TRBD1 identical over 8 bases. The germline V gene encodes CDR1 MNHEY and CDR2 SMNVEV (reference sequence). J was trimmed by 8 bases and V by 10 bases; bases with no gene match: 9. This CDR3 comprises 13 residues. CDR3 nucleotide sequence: TGTGCCATCCAGGACAGGGCGAATGGGGAGCTGTTTTTT. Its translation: CAIQDRANGELFF.

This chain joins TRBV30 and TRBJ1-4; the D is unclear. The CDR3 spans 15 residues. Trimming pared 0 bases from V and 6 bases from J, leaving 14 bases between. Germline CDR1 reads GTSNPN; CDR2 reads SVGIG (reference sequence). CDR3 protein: CAWSVGQASDEKLFF. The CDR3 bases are TGTGCCTGGAGTGTCGGCCAGGCCTCCGATGAAAAACTGTTTTTT.

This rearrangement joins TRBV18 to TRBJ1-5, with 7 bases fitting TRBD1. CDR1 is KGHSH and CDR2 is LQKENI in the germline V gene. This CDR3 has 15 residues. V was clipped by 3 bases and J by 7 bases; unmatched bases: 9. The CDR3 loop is CASSPQGGGEQPQHF. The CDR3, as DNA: TGTGCCAGCTCACCCCAGGGGGGGGGCGAACAGCCCCAGCATTTT. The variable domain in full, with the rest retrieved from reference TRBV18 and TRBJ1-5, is NAGVMQNPRHLVRRRGQEARLRCSPMKGHSHVYWYRQLPEEGLKFMVYLQKENIIDESGMPKERFSAEFPKEGPSILRIQQVVRGDSAAYFCASSPQGGGEQPQHFGDGTRLSIL.

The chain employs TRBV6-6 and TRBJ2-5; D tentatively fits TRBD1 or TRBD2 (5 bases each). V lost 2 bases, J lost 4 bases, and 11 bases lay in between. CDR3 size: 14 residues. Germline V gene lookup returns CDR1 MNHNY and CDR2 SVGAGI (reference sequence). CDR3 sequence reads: CASSYVTGPETQYF. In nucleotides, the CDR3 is TGTGCCAGCAGTTACGTAACGGGGCCAGAGACCCAGTACTTC.

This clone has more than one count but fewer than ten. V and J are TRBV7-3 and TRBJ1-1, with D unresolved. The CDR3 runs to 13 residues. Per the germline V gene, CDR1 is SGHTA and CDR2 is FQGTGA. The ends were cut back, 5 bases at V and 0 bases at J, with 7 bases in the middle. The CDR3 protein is CASSQDLNTEAFF. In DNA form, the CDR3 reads TGTGCCAGCAGCCAAGACTTGAACACTGAAGCTTTCTTT.

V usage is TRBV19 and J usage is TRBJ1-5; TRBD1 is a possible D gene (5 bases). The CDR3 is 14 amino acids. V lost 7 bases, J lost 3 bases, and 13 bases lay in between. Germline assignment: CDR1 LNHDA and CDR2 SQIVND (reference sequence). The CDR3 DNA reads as TGTGCCAGTAACAATGACAGAAACAATCAGCCCCAGCATTTT. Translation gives CASNNDRNNQPQHF.

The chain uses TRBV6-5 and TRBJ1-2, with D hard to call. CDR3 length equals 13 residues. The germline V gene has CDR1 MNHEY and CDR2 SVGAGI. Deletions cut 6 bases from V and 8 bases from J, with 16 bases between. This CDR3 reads CASRPGMESGYTF. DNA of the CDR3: TGTGCCAGCAGGCCGGGCATGGAGAGCGGCTACACCTTC.

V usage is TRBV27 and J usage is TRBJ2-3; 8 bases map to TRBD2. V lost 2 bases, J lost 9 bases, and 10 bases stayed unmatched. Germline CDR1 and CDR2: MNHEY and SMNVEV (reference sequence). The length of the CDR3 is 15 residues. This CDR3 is CASSLIPAGVETQYF. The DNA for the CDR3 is TGTGCCAGCAGTTTAATCCCAGCGGGAGTGGAAACGCAGTATTTT.

In DNA, the CDR3 is TGTGCCAGCAGCGTGGCCGGGACAGGGGGCTATGGCTACACCTTC. It specifies CASSVAGTGGYGYTF. V gene TRBV9 combines with J gene TRBJ1-2, with 11 nucleotides matching TRBD1. There are 15 residues in the CDR3. Germline CDR1 reads SGDLS; CDR2 reads YYNGEE. Germline trimming cut 2 bases from V and 4 bases from J; bases unmatched to any gene: 4.

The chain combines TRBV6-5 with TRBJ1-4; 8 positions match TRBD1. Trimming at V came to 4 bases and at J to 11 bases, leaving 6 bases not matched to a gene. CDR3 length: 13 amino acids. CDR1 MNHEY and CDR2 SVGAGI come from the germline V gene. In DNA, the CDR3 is TGTGCCAGCAGTTTAACAGGGGGAGAGAAACTGTTTTTT. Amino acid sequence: CASSLTGGEKLFF.

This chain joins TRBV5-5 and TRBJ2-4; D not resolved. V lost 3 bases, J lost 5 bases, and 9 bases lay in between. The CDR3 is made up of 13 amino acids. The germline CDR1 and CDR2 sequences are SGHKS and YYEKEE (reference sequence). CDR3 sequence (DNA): TGTGCCAGCAGCTACCCCAAGGAAAACATTCAGTACTTC. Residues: CASSYPKENIQYF.

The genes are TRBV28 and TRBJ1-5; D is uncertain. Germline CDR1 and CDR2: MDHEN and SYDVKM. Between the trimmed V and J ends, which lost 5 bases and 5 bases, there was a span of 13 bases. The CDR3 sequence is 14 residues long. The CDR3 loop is CASSRALGDQPQHF. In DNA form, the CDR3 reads TGTGCCAGCAGTCGGGCATTGGGAGATCAGCCCCAGCATTTT. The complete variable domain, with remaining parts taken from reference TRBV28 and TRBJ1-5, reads DVKVTQSSRYLVKRTGEKVFLECVQDMDHENMFWYRQDPGLGLRLIYFSYDVKMKEKGDIPEGYSVSREKKERFSLILESASTNQTSMYLCASSRALGDQPQHFGDGTRLSIL.

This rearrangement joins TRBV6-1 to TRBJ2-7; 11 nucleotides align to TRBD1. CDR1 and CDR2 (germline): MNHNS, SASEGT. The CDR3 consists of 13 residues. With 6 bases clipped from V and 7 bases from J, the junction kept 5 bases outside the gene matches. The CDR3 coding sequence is TGTGCCAGCAGCGGGGACAGGGGGGGAGAGCAGTACTTC. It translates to CASSGDRGGEQYF.

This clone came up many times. DNA for the CDR3: TGCGCCAGCAGCAGTGAACAGGGGGCCTACGAGCAGTACTTC. Encoded protein: CASSSEQGAYEQYF. The chain carries TRBV5-1 and TRBJ2-7; 8 nucleotides line up with TRBD1. In germline, CDR1 is SGHRS, CDR2 YFSETQ. V lost 4 bases to trimming and J lost 2 bases; unmatched junction nucleotides: 5. This CDR3 comprises 14 residues.

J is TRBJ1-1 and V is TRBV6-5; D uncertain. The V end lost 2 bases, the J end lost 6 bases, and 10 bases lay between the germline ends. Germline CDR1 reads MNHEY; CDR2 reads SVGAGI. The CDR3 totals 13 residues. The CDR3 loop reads CASSYDSGAEAFF. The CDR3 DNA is TGTGCCAGCAGTTACGATTCGGGCGCTGAAGCTTTCTTT.

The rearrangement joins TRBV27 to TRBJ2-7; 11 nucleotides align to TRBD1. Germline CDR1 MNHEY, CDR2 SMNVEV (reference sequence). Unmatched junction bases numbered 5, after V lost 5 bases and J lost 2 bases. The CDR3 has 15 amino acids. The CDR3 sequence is CASSLLGQGAYEQYF. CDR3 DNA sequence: TGTGCCAGCAGTCTGCTGGGACAGGGGGCCTACGAGCAGTACTTC.